These 18 T cell receptor beta chains came from one sample sequenced in a study of T and B cells in COVID-19 patients. Each TRB amplification used roughly 230-550 ng of genomic DNA from blood. BIOMED2 TRB-A/B primer pools were used in multiplex TRB PCR. TCRdb re-called the multiplex PCR reads with MiXCR, one entry per CDR3 protein. This table has 10,000 to 13,000 distinct CDR3 sequences, about 33% appearing once. Sample: blood. The receptors were gathered from a human donor with active COVID-19.

This clonotype was recorded a few times. V and J are TRBV18 and TRBJ2-5; D ambiguous. The germline gives CDR1 KGHSH, CDR2 LQKENI. The CDR3 is 13 amino acids. Trimming removed 3 bases at V and 2 bases at J, with 7 bases between. DNA for the CDR3: TGTGCCAGCTCACCCACTCGACAAGAGACCCAGTACTTC. This sequence encodes CASSPTRQETQYF.

This clonotype is medium-sized by share. CDR3 DNA sequence: TGTGCCAGTAGTAGATCAGGGCGCGGCTACACCTTC. Encoded protein: CASSRSGRGYTF. The chain links TRBV19 to TRBJ1-2; maybe TRBD1 (5 bases). CDR3 size: 12 residues. CDR1 and CDR2 from the germline V gene are LNHDA and SQIVND (reference sequence). V lost 4 bases and J lost 8, with 11 bases in between.

The chain links TRBV18 to TRBJ2-4; 7 bases fit TRBD1. Unmatched junction bases numbered 8, after V lost 2 bases and J lost 7 bases. The CDR3 has 15 amino acids. Germline V gene lookup returns CDR1 KGHSH and CDR2 LQKENI. The CDR3 region is CASSPGQGVKNIQYF. In nucleotides, the CDR3 is TGTGCCAGCTCACCAGGGCAGGGGGTCAAGAACATTCAGTACTTC.

This clonotype was counted between two and nine times. The chain recombines TRBV5-1 with TRBJ2-7, with 8 bases fitting TRBD1. Trimming took 4 bases from V and 5 from J; bases not matched to a gene: 5. Germline V gene lookup returns CDR1 SGHRS and CDR2 YFSETQ. The CDR3 contains 13 residues. The CDR3 region is CASSADRVDEQYF. The CDR3, as DNA: TGCGCCAGCAGCGCGGACAGGGTTGACGAGCAGTACTTC. Full variable domain (outside the CDR3, taken from reference TRBV5-1 and TRBJ2-7): KAGVTQTPRYLIKTRGQQVTLSCSPISGHRSVSWYQQTPGQGLQFLFEYFSETQRNKGNFPGRFSGRQFSNSRSEMNVSTLELGDSALYLCASSADRVDEQYFGPGTRLTVT.

The gene calls are TRBV6-2 or TRBV6-3 and TRBJ1-5, with 10 bases aligning to TRBD1. The length of the CDR3 is 15 residues. Germline values: CDR1 MNHEY, CDR2 SVGEGT. After removal of 2 bases from V and 5 bases from J, the junction contained 3 bases not matched to a gene. In DNA form, the CDR3 reads TGTGCCAGCAGTTACGACAGGGGGCCTTATCAGCCCCAGCATTTT. It yields the protein CASSYDRGPYQPQHF.

This chain connects TRBV4-3 to TRBJ1-4, with a possible D match to TRBD1 (6 bases). The CDR3 totals 16 residues. The germline CDR1 and CDR2 sequences are LGHNA and YSLEER. V was cut by 0 bases and J by 8 bases, with 16 bases left in between. The CDR3 bases are TGCGCCAGCAGCCAAGATTCCGCGGCAGGGGTAGAAAAACTGTTTTTT. The encoded protein is CASSQDSAAGVEKLFF.

V and J are TRBV6-2 or TRBV6-3 and TRBJ2-7; TRBD1 aligns across 7 bases. From germline, CDR1 is MNHEY and CDR2 SVGEGT. The CDR3 loop spans 13 amino acids. Losses at the gene ends were 5 bases for V and 5 bases for J; bases not matched to a gene: 6. The CDR3 sequence: CASSKYRGDEQYF. The CDR3 nucleotides read TGTGCCAGCAGTAAATACAGGGGCGACGAGCAGTACTTC.

By share of the sample, this clonotype is medium-sized (0.01 to 0.1%). The CDR3 sequence is CASRGGKGSYNEQFF. The CDR3 bases are TGTGCCAGCAGGGGGGGGAAGGGCTCCTACAATGAGCAGTTCTTC. This chain joins TRBV11-1 and TRBJ2-1, with 7 bases identical to TRBD2. Unmatched junction bases numbered 5, after V lost 6 bases and J lost 0 bases. CDR1 is SGHAT and CDR2 is FQDESV in the germline V gene (reference sequence). CDR3 length: 15 residues.

For this clonotype: Being one base from a much bigger clone, this may be a read error. The V and J genes are TRBV27 and TRBJ1-4; D ambiguous. Trimming shortened V by 7 bases and J by 3 bases, and 12 bases separated the two germline ends. The CDR3 totals 14 residues. Germline-derived CDR1 and CDR2 are MNHEY and SMNVEV (reference sequence). This CDR3 reads CASTPWGPNEKLFF. CDR3 nucleotide sequence: TGTGCCAGCACTCCTTGGGGTCCTAATGAAAAACTGTTTTTT. Combining the CDR3 with reference TRBV27 and TRBJ1-4 gives the whole variable domain EAQVTQNPRYLITVTGKKLTVTCSQNMNHEYMSWYRQDPGLGLRQIYYSMNVEVTDKGDVPEGYKVSRKEKRNFPLILESPSPNQTSLYFCASTPWGPNEKLFFGSGTQLSVL.

The gene calls are TRBV27 and TRBJ2-1; D is uncertain. Germline CDR1 is MNHEY and CDR2 is SMNVEV (reference sequence). CDR3 length: 14 residues. V gave up 6 bases and J gave up 6 bases, with 15 bases separating them. DNA for the CDR3: TGTGCCAGCAGCACCTCCTCTAGGGCCAATGAGCAGTTCTTC. Amino acids: CASSTSSRANEQFF.

This clonotype was recorded a few times. This chain joins TRBV5-6 and TRBJ2-7; D possibly uses TRBD1 or TRBD2 (5 bases each). V lost 4 bases and J lost 2, with 16 bases in between. This CDR3 comprises 15 residues. Looked up from germline, CDR1 is SGHDT and CDR2 is YYEEEE. CDR3 in DNA: TGTGCCAGCAGCCCCTTGGGGCGGACTGCCTACGAGCAGTACTTC. Its translation: CASSPLGRTAYEQYF.

This clonotype is labeled as medium-sized (0.01 to 0.1%). The chain uses TRBV6-5 and TRBJ2-5; 7 positions match TRBD1. The germline CDR1 and CDR2 sequences are MNHEY and SVGAGI. This CDR3 is built from 13 residues. The V segment lost 6 bases and the J segment 2 bases; nucleotides outside the gene matches: 3. The CDR3 region is CASRGQNQETQYF. CDR3 nucleotides: TGTGCCAGCAGGGGACAGAATCAAGAGACCCAGTACTTC.

V is TRBV7-2 and J is TRBJ2-2; 10 bases map to TRBD1. The CDR3 spans 15 residues. Per the germline V gene, CDR1 is SGHTA and CDR2 is FQGNSA. V dropped 7 bases and J dropped 4; count of bases not matched to a gene: 6. The CDR3 here is CASTQTGGITGELFF. CDR3 DNA: TGTGCCAGCACCCAGACAGGGGGCATCACCGGGGAGCTGTTTTTT.

This chain uses TRBV5-1 with TRBJ1-1; 8 nucleotides match TRBD1. The germline V gene has CDR1 SGHRS and CDR2 YFSETQ. This CDR3 is built from 14 residues. Trimming removed 0 bases from V and 6 bases from J; junction bases left unmatched: 4. The CDR3, as DNA: TGCGCCAGCAGCTTGGCAGGGGGCGAGGCTGAAGCTTTCTTT. This codes for CASSLAGGEAEAFF.

This clonotype was found a few times. The chain carries TRBV6-1 and TRBJ1-5, with D possibly TRBD1 on 5 matching bases. Trimming stripped 6 bases from V and 6 bases from J, with 18 bases between. The CDR3 runs 15 residues. Germline loops: CDR1 MNHNS, CDR2 SASEGT. For the CDR3, the DNA is TGTGCCAGCAGCCCTGGTGGCAGGGCAAGTCAGCCCCAGCATTTT. Translated: CASSPGGRASQPQHF.

This rearrangement joins TRBV28 to TRBJ1-2; weak D call: TRBD1 (5 bases). Germline CDR1 reads MDHEN; CDR2 reads SYDVKM. V lost 11 bases, J lost 8 bases, and 15 bases lay in between. The CDR3 totals 11 residues. CDR3 in DNA: TGTGCCGGGGGATTAGCGAGCGGCTACACCTTC. It codes for CAGGLASGYTF.

The CDR3, as DNA: TGCAGTGCTAGCCGGGAGTCGGGAAAACTGTTTTTT. Its protein is CSASRESGKLFF. This chain uses TRBV20-1 with TRBJ1-4; D is unresolved. Trimming removed 3 bases from V and 10 bases from J, with 12 bases in between. CDR3 length: 12 residues. The V gene's germline CDR1 is DFQATT and CDR2 SNEGSKA (reference sequence).

The genes are TRBV6-1 and TRBJ2-2; D perhaps matches TRBD1 (6 bases). The CDR3 is 13 amino acids. Trimming removed 6 bases from V and 6 bases from J, with 11 bases in between. Germline assignment: CDR1 MNHNS and CDR2 SASEGT. The CDR3, as DNA: TGTGCCAGCAGAACTACAGGGCCCGGGGAGCTGTTTTTT. This translates into CASRTTGPGELFF.